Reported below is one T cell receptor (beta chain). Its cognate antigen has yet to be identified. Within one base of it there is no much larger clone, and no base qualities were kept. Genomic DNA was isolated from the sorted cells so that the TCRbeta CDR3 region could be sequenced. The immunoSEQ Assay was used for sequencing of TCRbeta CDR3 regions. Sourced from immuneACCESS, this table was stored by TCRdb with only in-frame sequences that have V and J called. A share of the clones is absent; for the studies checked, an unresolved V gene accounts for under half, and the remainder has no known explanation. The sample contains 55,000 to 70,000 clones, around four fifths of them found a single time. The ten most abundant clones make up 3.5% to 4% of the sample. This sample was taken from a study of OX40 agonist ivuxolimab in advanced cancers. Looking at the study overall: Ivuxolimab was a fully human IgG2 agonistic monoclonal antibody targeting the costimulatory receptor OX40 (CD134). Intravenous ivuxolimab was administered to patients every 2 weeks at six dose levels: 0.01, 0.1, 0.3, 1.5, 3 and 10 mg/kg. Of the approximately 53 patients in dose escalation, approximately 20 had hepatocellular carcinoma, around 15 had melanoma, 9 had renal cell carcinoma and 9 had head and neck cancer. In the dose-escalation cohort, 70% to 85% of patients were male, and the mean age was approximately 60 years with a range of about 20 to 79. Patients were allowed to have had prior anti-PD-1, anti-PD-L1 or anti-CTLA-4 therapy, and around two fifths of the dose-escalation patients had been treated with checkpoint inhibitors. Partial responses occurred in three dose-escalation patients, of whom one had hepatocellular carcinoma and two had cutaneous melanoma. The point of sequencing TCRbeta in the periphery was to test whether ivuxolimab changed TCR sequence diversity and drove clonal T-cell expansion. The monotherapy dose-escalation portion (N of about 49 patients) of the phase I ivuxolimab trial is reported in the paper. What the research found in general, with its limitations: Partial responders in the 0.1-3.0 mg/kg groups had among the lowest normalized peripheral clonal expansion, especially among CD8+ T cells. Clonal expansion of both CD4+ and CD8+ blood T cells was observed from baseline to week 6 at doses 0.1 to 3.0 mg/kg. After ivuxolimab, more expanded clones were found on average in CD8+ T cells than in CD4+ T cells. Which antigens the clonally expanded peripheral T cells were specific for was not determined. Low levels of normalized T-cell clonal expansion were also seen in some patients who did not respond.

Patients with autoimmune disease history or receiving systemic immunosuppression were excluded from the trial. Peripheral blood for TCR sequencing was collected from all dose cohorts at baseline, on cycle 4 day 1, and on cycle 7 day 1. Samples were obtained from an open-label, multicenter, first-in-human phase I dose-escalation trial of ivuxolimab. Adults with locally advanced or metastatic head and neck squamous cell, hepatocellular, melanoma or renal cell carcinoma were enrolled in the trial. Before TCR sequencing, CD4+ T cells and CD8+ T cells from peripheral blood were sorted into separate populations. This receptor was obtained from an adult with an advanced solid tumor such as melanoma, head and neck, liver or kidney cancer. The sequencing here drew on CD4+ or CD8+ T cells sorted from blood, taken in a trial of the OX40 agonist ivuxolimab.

In nucleotide form, the sequence is TGTGCCAGCAGCGTAGGATTCGGGGAATTTATCTACGAGCAGTACTTC. Translated, this is CASSVGFGEFIYEQYF. This chain joins TRBV9 to TRBJ2-7; TRBD2 is a possible D gene, resting on 5 matching bases. Looking up the germline V gene yields CDR1 SGDLS and CDR2 YYNGEE. The V end loses 0 bases and the J end loses 3 bases, and a stretch of 16 bases separates them. Spanning cysteine to phenylalanine, the CDR3 consists of 16 amino acids. CDR3 DNA only is kept here, 48 bases in frame from base 1.